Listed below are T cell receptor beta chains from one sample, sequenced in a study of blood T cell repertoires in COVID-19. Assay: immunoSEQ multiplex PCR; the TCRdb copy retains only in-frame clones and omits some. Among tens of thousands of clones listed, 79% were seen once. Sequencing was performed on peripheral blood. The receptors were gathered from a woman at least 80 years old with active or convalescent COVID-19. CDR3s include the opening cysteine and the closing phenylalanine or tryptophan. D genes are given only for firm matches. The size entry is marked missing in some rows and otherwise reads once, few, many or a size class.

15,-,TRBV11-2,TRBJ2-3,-,CASSLDGGVTDTQYF,TGTGCCAGCAGCTTAGATGGCGGGGTCACAGATACGCAGTATTTT
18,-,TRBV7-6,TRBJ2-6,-,CASSSGPRTSSGANVLTF,TGTGCCAGCAGCTCCGGACCGCGGACATCCTCTGGGGCCAACGTCCTGACTTTC
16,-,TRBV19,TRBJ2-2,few,CASSIYRGAMTGELFF,TGTGCCAGTAGTATATATCGGGGGGCGATGACCGGGGAGCTGTTTTTT
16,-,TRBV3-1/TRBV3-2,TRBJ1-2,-,CASSLLEDPYYYGYTF,TGTGCCAGCAGCCTCCTTGAGGATCCCTACTACTATGGCTACACCTTC
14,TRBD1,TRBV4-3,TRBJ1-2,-,CASSQDLTQGDHTF,TGCGCCAGCAGCCAAGATCTCACGCAGGGGGACCACACCTTC
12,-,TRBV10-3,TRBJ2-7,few,CAISEPRYEQYF,TGTGCCATCAGTGAGCCGCGGTACGAGCAGTACTTC
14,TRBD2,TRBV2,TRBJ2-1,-,CASQGTSAYNEQFF,TGTGCCAGCCAAGGGACTAGCGCCTACAATGAGCAGTTCTTC
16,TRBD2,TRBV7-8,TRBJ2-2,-,CASSLGGGANTGELFF,TGTGCCAGCAGCTTAGGCGGGGGGGCGAACACCGGGGAGCTGTTTTTT
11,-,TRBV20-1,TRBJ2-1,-,CSAALLHEQFF,TGCAGTGCCGCCCTCCTACATGAGCAGTTCTTC
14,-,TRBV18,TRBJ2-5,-,CASSPGAGIETQYF,TGTGCCAGCTCCCCAGGGGCGGGGATTGAGACCCAGTACTTC
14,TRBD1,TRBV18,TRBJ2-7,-,CASSHDRVSYEQYF,TGTGCCAGCTCGCACGACAGGGTCTCCTACGAGCAGTACTTC
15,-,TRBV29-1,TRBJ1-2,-,CSVEGTEYILGGYTF,TGCAGCGTTGAAGGGACAGAATATATTCTGGGTGGCTACACCTTC
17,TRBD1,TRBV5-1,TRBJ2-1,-,CASRPVYRGSSYNEQFF,TGCGCCAGCAGGCCCGTATACAGGGGGAGCTCCTACAATGAGCAGTTCTTC
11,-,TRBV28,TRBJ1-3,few,CASIAENTIYF,TGTGCCAGCATAGCCGAAAACACCATATATTTT
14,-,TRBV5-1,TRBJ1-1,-,CASSSQILNTEAFF,TGCGCCAGCAGCTCCCAGATTCTGAACACTGAAGCTTTCTTT
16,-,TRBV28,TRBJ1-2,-,CASSTPGQWGNYGYTF,TGTGCCAGCAGCACCCCTGGACAGTGGGGGAACTATGGCTACACCTTC
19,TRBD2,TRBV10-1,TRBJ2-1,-,CASSDGLGVAGLTYNEQFF,TGCGCCAGCAGTGATGGTCTGGGCGTAGCGGGTTTGACCTACAATGAGCAGTTCTTC
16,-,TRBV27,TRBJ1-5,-,CASRAETKYSNQPQHF,TGTGCCAGCAGAGCGGAGACGAAGTATAGCAATCAGCCCCAGCATTTT
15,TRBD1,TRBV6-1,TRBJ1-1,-,CASSDRGTGNSWAFF,TGTGCCAGCAGTGATAGGGGGACAGGGAATAGTTGGGCTTTCTTT
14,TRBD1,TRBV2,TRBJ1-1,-,CASSADRWGTEAFF,TGTGCCAGCAGTGCGGACAGGTGGGGGACTGAAGCTTTCTTT
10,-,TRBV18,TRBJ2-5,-,CASGAETQYF,TGTGCCAGCGGGGCGGAGACCCAGTACTTC
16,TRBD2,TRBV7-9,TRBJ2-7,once,CASSPPGLAGGHEQYF,TGTGCCAGCAGCCCTCCTGGACTAGCGGGGGGCCACGAGCAGTACTTC
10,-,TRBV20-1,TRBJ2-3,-,CSAGRSTQYF,TGCAGTGCTGGGCGCTCCACGCAGTATTTT
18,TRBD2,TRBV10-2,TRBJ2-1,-,CASSDPGLAGGRDNEQFF,TGCGCCAGCAGTGATCCGGGACTAGCGGGGGGAAGGGACAATGAGCAGTTCTTC
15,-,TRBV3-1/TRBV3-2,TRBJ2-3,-,CASLAGTSSTDTQYF,TGTGCCAGTCTTGCCGGGACTTCTAGCACAGATACGCAGTATTTT
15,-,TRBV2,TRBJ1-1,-,CASRERLGRNTEAFF,TGTGCCAGCAGGGAAAGACTCGGAAGGAACACTGAAGCTTTCTTT
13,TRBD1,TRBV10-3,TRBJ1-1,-,CAISGVGQGQAFF,TGTGCCATCAGTGGGGTCGGACAGGGCCAAGCTTTCTTT
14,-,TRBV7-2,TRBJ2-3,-,CASSFQGFTDTQYF,TGTGCCAGCAGCTTTCAGGGGTTCACAGATACGCAGTATTTT
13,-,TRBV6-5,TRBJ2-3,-,CASTPTGRDTQYF,TGTGCCAGCACTCCGACAGGGAGGGATACGCAGTATTTT
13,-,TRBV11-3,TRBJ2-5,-,CASSSGRWETQYF,TGTGCCAGCAGCTCGGGTCGATGGGAGACCCAGTACTTC
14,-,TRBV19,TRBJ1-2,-,CASSTRTTNYGYTF,TGTGCCAGTAGTACCCGGACAACGAACTATGGCTACACCTTC
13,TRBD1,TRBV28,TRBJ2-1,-,CASRRTGGYEQFF,TGTGCCAGCAGGAGGACAGGGGGATATGAGCAGTTCTTC
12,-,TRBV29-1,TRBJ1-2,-,CSVDRQLGGYTF,TGCAGCGTTGACCGGCAGCTAGGTGGCTACACCTTC
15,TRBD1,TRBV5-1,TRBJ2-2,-,CASSFRTGNTGELFF,TGCGCCAGCAGCTTCCGGACAGGAAACACCGGGGAGCTGTTTTTT
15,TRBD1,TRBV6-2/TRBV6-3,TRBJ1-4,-,CASSAHRGGSEKLFF,TGTGCCAGCAGTGCGCACAGGGGGGGAAGTGAAAAACTGTTTTTT
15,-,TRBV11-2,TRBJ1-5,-,CASSLDGGGNQPQHF,TGTGCCAGCAGCTTAGATGGCGGGGGTAATCAGCCCCAGCATTTT
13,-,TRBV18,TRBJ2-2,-,CASSGQNAGELFF,TGTGCCAGCTCAGGACAGAACGCCGGGGAGCTGTTTTTT
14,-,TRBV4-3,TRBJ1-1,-,CASSPQGRTVQAFF,TGCGCCAGCAGCCCGCAAGGGCGGACAGTTCAAGCTTTCTTT
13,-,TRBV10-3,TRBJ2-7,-,CAISEAKSGEQYF,TGTGCCATCAGTGAGGCGAAATCAGGGGAGCAGTACTTC
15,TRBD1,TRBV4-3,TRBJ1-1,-,CASSLNGQGGTEAFF,TGCGCCAGCAGCCTAAATGGACAGGGAGGAACTGAAGCTTTCTTT
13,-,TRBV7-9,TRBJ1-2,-,CASSLARDYGYTF,TGTGCCAGCAGCTTAGCCCGGGACTATGGCTACACCTTC
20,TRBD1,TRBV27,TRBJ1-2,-,CASSLEIMGGGRGFSYGYTF,TGTGCCAGCAGTTTAGAAATTATGGGTGGCGGCAGGGGGTTCTCCTATGGCTACACCTTC
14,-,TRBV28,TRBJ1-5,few,CASSLRQVYQPQHF,TGTGCCAGCAGTCTACGACAGGTCTATCAGCCCCAGCATTTT
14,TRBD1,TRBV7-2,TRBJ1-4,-,CASRKTGGGEKLFF,TGTGCCAGCAGGAAGACAGGGGGCGGCGAAAAACTGTTTTTT
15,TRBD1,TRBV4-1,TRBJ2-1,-,CASSAAGTGYNEQFF,TGCGCCAGCAGCGCTGCCGGGACAGGCTACAATGAGCAGTTCTTC
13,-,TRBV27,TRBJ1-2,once,CASRTQGSYGYTF,TGTGCCAGCAGGACCCAGGGGTCCTATGGCTACACCTTC
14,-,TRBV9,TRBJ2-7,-,CASSVASSVNEQYF,TGTGCCAGCAGCGTAGCGTCTAGCGTCAACGAGCAGTACTTC
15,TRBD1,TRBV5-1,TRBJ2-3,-,CASSPTGGITDTQYF,TGCGCCAGCAGCCCGACAGGGGGAATCACAGATACGCAGTATTTT
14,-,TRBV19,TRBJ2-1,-,CASSIPTAYNEQFF,TGTGCCAGTAGTATCCCGACAGCCTACAATGAGCAGTTCTTC
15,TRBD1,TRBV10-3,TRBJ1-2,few,CAIKGSDREVYGYTF,TGTGCCATCAAGGGGTCCGACAGGGAGGTCTATGGCTACACCTTC
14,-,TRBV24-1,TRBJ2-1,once,CATSDLTGSNEQFF,TGTGCCACCAGTGATTTAACAGGGAGCAATGAGCAGTTCTTC
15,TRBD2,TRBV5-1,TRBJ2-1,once,CASSWGLAVYNEQFF,TGCGCCAGCAGCTGGGGACTAGCAGTCTACAATGAGCAGTTCTTC
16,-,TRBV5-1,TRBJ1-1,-,CASSLGTVSMNTEAFF,TGCGCCAGCAGCTTGGGGACAGTTAGTATGAACACTGAAGCTTTCTTT
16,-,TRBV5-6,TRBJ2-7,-,CASRPRPGGSGYEQYF,TGTGCCAGCAGGCCCCGTCCGGGCGGGTCGGGATACGAGCAGTACTTC
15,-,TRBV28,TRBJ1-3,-,CASSFGLFSGNTIYF,TGTGCCAGCAGTTTTGGCCTCTTCTCTGGAAACACCATATATTTT
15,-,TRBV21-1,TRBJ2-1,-,CASSEGGVSYNEQFF,TGTGCCAGCAGCGAGGGGGGGGTCTCCTACAATGAGCAGTTCTTC
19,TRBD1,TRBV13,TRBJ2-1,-,CASSPDRGRRLGGWHEQFF,TGTGCCAGCAGCCCCGACAGGGGACGAAGGTTGGGCGGTTGGCATGAGCAGTTCTTC